This TCR beta chain is drawn from a study of Graves' ophthalmopathy and Graves' hyperthyroidism. Study-wide results and limits: Most thyroid clonotypes expanded beyond 0.001 frequency were also found in blood.

Trimming removed 6 bases from V and 7 bases from J, with 15 bases in between. From germline, CDR1 is SQVTM and CDR2 ANQGSEA. The CDR3 contains 12 residues. As concerns this clonotype: Antigen unknown.

For repertoire sequencing, the TCR beta CDR3 regions were amplified from RNA transcripts. HTBI primers were employed in first-round RT-PCR, then a second-round multiplex PCR followed. TCRdb fed the multiplex PCR reads into MiXCR, producing one record per CDR3 protein. The sample gives over a million distinct CDR3 sequences, 35% to 45% of which show up once; 11% is in the top ten. Sequencing was done on a sample of peripheral blood or thyroid tissue (not recorded which). The chain joins TRBV29-1 to TRBJ1-1; TRBD1 is a possible D gene (6 bases). The sequence derives from an adult man with Graves' hyperthyroidism. CDR3: CSVAGGTLEAFF. CDR3 DNA: TGCAGCGTCGCGGGGGGCACCCTTGAAGCTTTCTTT.